This T cell receptor beta chain is drawn from a study of blood T cell repertoires in COVID-19. As for the study in general: The samples span acute and convalescent COVID-19 from the United States, Italy and Spain.

This CDR3 has 16 residues. The J segment lost 4 bases and the V segment lost 5 bases, leaving 7 bases of the junction unmatched. CDR1 and CDR2 from the germline V gene are KGHSH and LQKENI. The table came from immunoSEQ multiplex PCR; TCRdb's copy has only in-frame clones and leaves some out. The table shows about 260,000 clones, with approximately 86% occurring only once. Sequenced material: peripheral blood. The TCR was taken from a woman in her forties or fifties who had recovered from COVID-19. This chain joins TRBV18 and TRBJ2-3; 12 bases agree with TRBD2. The DNA of the CDR3 is TGTGCCAGCTCAACCCTAGCGGGGGGGCGTCCAGATACGCAGTATTTT. Encoded protein: CASSTLAGGRPDTQYF.